This T cell receptor beta chain was captured in a study of CDR3 diversity in severe acne. TCRdb processed the PCR reads anew with MiXCR; each CDR3 protein has one entry. The sample includes more than 80,000 distinct CDR3 sequences, approximately 49% of them seen just once. Germline V gives CDR1 SQVTM, CDR2 ANQGSEA. V shed 4 bases and J 3 bases; nucleotides not matched to a gene: 13. The CDR3 is 18 amino acids. This receptor was taken from a male donor with severe acne vulgaris. The sequenced sample consisted of blood. The chain has TRBV29-1 and TRBJ2-2; 11 bases match TRBD2. CDR3 nucleotide sequence: TGCAGCGTTGGCTTCCGACTAGCGGGAAGTTTGGACACCGGGGAGCTGTTTTTT. Amino acids: CSVGFRLAGSLDTGELFF.